The table lists the clone carrying this T cell receptor beta chain with a count of one. The data stem from a study of blood T cell repertoires in COVID-19. The data were produced by immunoSEQ multiplex PCR, yet TCRdb's version contains in-frame clones alone and is incomplete. Of 180,000 or so clones listed, more than 65% are singletons. Germline CDR1 reads GTSNPN; CDR2 reads SVGIG (reference sequence). V was pared by 3 bases and J by 8 bases, with 16 bases between. This CDR3 has 13 amino acids. The clonotype comes from a man aged 50-59 years who had recovered from COVID-19. Material: PBMCs or T cells enriched from blood (not recorded which). The chain joins TRBV30 to TRBJ1-2; TRBD1 might be the D (5 bases). The CDR3, as DNA: TGTGCCTGGAGAAATACCAGGGAAGTGGGCTACACCTTC. It translates to CAWRNTREVGYTF. Full variable domain (outside the CDR3, taken from reference TRBV30 and TRBJ1-2): SQTIHQWPATLVQPVGSPLSLECTVEGTSNPNLYWYRQAAGRGLQLLFYSVGIGQISSEVPQNLSASRPQDRQFILSSKKLLLSDSGFYLCAWRNTREVGYTFGSGTRLTVV.